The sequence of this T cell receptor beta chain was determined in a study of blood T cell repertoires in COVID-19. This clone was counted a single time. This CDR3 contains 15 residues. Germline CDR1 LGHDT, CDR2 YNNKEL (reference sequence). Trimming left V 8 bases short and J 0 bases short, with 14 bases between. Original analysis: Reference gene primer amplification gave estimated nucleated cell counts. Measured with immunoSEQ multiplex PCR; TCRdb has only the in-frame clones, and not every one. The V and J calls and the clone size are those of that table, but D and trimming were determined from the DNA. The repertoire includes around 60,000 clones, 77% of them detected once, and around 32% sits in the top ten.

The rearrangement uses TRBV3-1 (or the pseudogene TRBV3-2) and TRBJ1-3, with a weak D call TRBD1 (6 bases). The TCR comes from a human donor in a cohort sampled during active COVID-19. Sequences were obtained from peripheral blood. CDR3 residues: CASAFGGASGNTIYF. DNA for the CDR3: TGTGCCAGCGCTTTTGGGGGGGCCTCTGGAAACACCATATATTTT.